Shown below are 28 T cell receptor beta chains from a single sample sequenced in a study of cytomegalovirus exposure and HLA in healthy donors. TCRdb's table, derived via immunoSEQ multiplex PCR, lists solely in-frame clones and lacks some. The sample lists about 110,000 clones; 88% were seen once. The sequencing input was PBMCs. All receptors come from a woman aged 18-29 years in good health and CMV-seropositive.

This chain connects TRBV9 to TRBJ2-1, with 10 bases that match TRBD1. The CDR3 has 16 residues. The germline CDR1 and CDR2 sequences are SGDLS and YYNGEE. J was trimmed by 6 bases and V by 0 bases; bases with no gene match: 6. Here the CDR3 DNA reads TGTGCCAGCAGCGTAGGGCAAAGGACAGGGGGCAATGAGCAGTTCTTC. This gives the protein CASSVGQRTGGNEQFF.

The chain recombines TRBV7-2 with TRBJ2-1; D uncertain. Trimming left V 1 base short and J 7 bases short, with 11 bases between. The CDR3 runs to 14 residues. CDR1 and CDR2 (germline): SGHTA, FQGNSA. CDR3 protein: CASSLGADGNEQFF. DNA of the CDR3: TGTGCCAGCAGCTTAGGGGCCGATGGAAATGAGCAGTTCTTC. Full variable domain (rest looked up from reference TRBV7-2 and TRBJ2-1): GAGVSQSPSNKVTEKGKDVELRCDPISGHTALYWYRQSLGQGLEFLIYFQGNSAPDKSGLPSDRFSAERTGGSVSTLTIQRTQQEDSAVYLCASSLGADGNEQFFGPGTRLTVL.

The chain is built from TRBV19 and TRBJ1-1; a possible D gene is TRBD1 (5 bases). The V gene's germline CDR1 is LNHDA and CDR2 SQIVND (reference sequence). The V gene lost 3 bases and the J gene lost 6 bases, with 14 bases spanning the gap. The CDR3 spans 14 residues. Here the CDR3 reads CASSIVGGSSEAFF. CDR3 in DNA: TGTGCCAGTAGTATTGTGGGGGGATCGTCTGAAGCTTTCTTT.

The J gene is TRBJ2-2, the V gene TRBV5-7; tentatively, D is TRBD1 (8 bases). TRBV5-7 falls under the ORF class, with uncertain function. Trimming cost V 4 bases and J 5 bases, with 27 bases left between them. This CDR3 region has 19 residues. The CDR3 spells CASSLDNLPDRGGTGELFF. The CDR3 nucleotides read TGTGCCAGCAGCCTTGATAATCTTCCCGACAGGGGAGGGACCGGGGAGCTGTTTTTT.

Remarks on this clone: At one boundary the junction diverges from the germline segment, which might be a read error. V usage is TRBV7-9 and J usage is TRBJ1-1, with TRBD1 matching 9 bases. There are 14 residues in the CDR3. Per germline, CDR1 SEHNR and CDR2 FQNEAQ (reference sequence). CDR3 residues: CASSLGQGLTEAFF. In DNA form, the CDR3 reads TGTGCCAGCAGTTTAGGACAGGGGCTCACTGAAGCTTTCTTT.

This clone was seen a few times. The chain uses TRBV14 and TRBJ1-2; D remains ambiguous. The CDR3 totals 12 residues. The V end was cut by 1 base, the J end by 8 bases, with 8 bases between. Germline V gene data show CDR1 as SGHDN and CDR2 as FVKESK. CDR3 sequence: CASSQGTYGYTF. The CDR3, as DNA: TGTGCCAGCAGCCAAGGGACTTACGGCTACACCTTC.

In DNA, the CDR3 is TGTGCCAGCAGCCAAGTTGGCGGGGCGATGAACACTGAAGCTTTCTTT. It specifies CASSQVGGAMNTEAFF. V gene TRBV14 combines with J gene TRBJ1-1; perhaps TRBD1 as D (5 bases). Germline CDR1 and CDR2: SGHDN and FVKESK. Trimming shortened V by 1 base and J by 0 bases, and 12 bases separated the two germline ends. The CDR3 is 16 amino acids. The full variable domain, in which reference TRBV14 and TRBJ1-1 provide the parts outside the CDR3, is EAGVTQFPSHSVIEKGQTVTLRCDPISGHDNLYWYRRVMGKEIKFLLHFVKESKQDESGMPNNRFLAERTGGTYSTLKVQPAELEDSGVYFCASSQVGGAMNTEAFFGQGTRLTVV.

The chain links TRBV7-9 to TRBJ1-1; D may be TRBD1 (6 bases). Trimming removed 2 bases from V and 4 bases from J, with 14 bases in between. From germline, CDR1 is SEHNR and CDR2 FQNEAQ (reference sequence). CDR3 size: 15 residues. The CDR3 DNA sequence: TGTGCCAGCAGCTTAACTGTTACAGGGTCCACTGAAGCTTTCTTT. Its translation: CASSLTVTGSTEAFF. Full variable domain (rest looked up from reference TRBV7-9 and TRBJ1-1): DTGVSQNPRHKITKRGQNVTFRCDPISEHNRLYWYRQTLGQGPEFLTYFQNEAQLEKSRLLSDRFSAERPKGSFSTLEIQRTEQGDSAMYLCASSLTVTGSTEAFFGQGTRLTVV.

This chain links TRBV10-1 with TRBJ2-5; 11 bases are shared with TRBD2. CDR3 size: 15 residues. Germline lookup yields CDR1 WNHNN and CDR2 SYGVQD (reference sequence). The J segment lost 5 bases and the V segment lost 2 bases, leaving 4 bases of the junction unmatched. The CDR3 is CASSEGRTSGETQYF. The CDR3 region has the DNA TGCGCCAGCAGTGAGGGACGGACTAGCGGGGAGACCCAGTACTTC.

The chain carries TRBV7-2 and TRBJ2-1; 7 bases agree with TRBD2. Germline values: CDR1 SGHTA, CDR2 FQGNSA. With V trimmed by 6 bases and J by 7 bases, 12 bases remained unmatched. This CDR3 contains 15 residues. The CDR3 DNA sequence: TGTGCCAGCAGTTTCTGGGGGGGACGAGGGAATGAGCAGTTCTTC. Its translation: CASSFWGGRGNEQFF.

Worth noting for this clone: Since the CDR3 does not end with the conserved phenylalanine or tryptophan, this likely comes from a read error. The chain combines TRBV4-3 with TRBJ2-3; 11 nucleotides line up with TRBD2. Per the germline V gene, CDR1 is LGHNA and CDR2 is YSLEER. The CDR3 runs 17 residues. V gave up 1 base and J gave up 6 bases; unmatched junction bases: 9. CDR3 sequence (DNA): TGCGCCAGCAGCCAAGGATGGGTTAGCGGGGGGGCGGATACGCAGTATCTT. Translation: CASSQGWVSGGADTQYL.

Only one count was recorded for this clone. This rearrangement joins TRBV28 to TRBJ2-1; 10 bases fit TRBD2. The V segment lost 11 bases and the J segment 8 bases; nucleotides outside the gene matches: 18. Per germline, CDR1 MDHEN and CDR2 SYDVKM. The CDR3 runs to 16 residues. CDR3 residues: CAAAVLAGDAGDEQFF. Written as DNA, the CDR3 is TGTGCCGCAGCCGTGCTAGCGGGGGACGCAGGCGATGAGCAGTTCTTC.

The chain is built from TRBV4-3 and TRBJ2-2; D might be TRBD1 (5 bases). Trimming took off 2 bases at V and 5 bases at J, with 9 bases between the two ends. Germline loops: CDR1 LGHNA, CDR2 YSLEER. The CDR3 contains 14 residues. The CDR3 loop is CASSQFRTTGELFF. CDR3 in DNA: TGCGCCAGCAGCCAATTTAGGACAACCGGGGAGCTGTTTTTT.

The gene calls are TRBV27 and TRBJ2-5; 10 nucleotides line up with TRBD1. Trimming took 4 bases from V and 5 from J; bases not matched to a gene: 4. Germline CDR1 reads MNHEY; CDR2 reads SMNVEV (reference sequence). This CDR3 contains 14 residues. DNA of the CDR3: TGTGCCAGCAGTTCGGGACAGGGGAGGGAGACCCAGTACTTC. Translation: CASSSGQGRETQYF.

The CDR3, as DNA: TGTGCCAGCAGCGTAGGGGAGTTCTCTGGGGCCAACGTCCTGACTTTC. Protein product: CASSVGEFSGANVLTF. The chain carries TRBV9 and TRBJ2-6, with D possibly matching TRBD2 (5 bases). The V end was cut by 0 bases, the J end by 0 bases, with 7 bases between. The CDR3 consists of 16 residues. The germline gives CDR1 SGDLS, CDR2 YYNGEE.

This rearrangement joins TRBV9 to TRBJ2-1; D might be TRBD1 (6 bases). Germline loops: CDR1 SGDLS, CDR2 YYNGEE. The CDR3 has 16 amino acids. The germline V and J ends were trimmed by 1 base and 5 bases, with 16 bases remaining between them. Here the CDR3 DNA reads TGTGCCAGCAGCGTAAGTCGGGACAACTTTAACAATGAGCAGTTCTTC. Translating gives CASSVSRDNFNNEQFF.

The chain uses TRBV6-1 and TRBJ2-7; 9 bases are a match to TRBD1. The germline gives CDR1 MNHNS, CDR2 SASEGT. The CDR3 is 14 residues long. Trimming at V came to 1 base and at J to 2 bases, leaving 0 bases not matched to a gene. In DNA form, the CDR3 reads TGTGCCAGCAGTGAAGGGACAGGGGCCTACGAGCAGTACGTC. It translates to CASSEGTGAYEQYV.

The chain recombines TRBV6-1 with TRBJ2-6; TRBD1 matches 8 bases. The CDR3 runs 17 residues. CDR1 is MNHNS, CDR2 SASEGT, per germline. The trim removed 4 bases at V and 1 base at J, leaving 6 bases unmatched. The CDR3 sequence: CASSGTGQVSGANVLTF. The DNA of the CDR3 is TGTGCCAGCAGTGGAACGGGACAGGTGTCTGGGGCCAACGTCCTGACTTTC.

The chain employs TRBV19 and TRBJ2-5; 7 nucleotides match TRBD1. CDR1 and CDR2 (germline): LNHDA, SQIVND (reference sequence). The CDR3 extends over 16 amino acids. Trimming removed 4 bases from V and 5 bases from J; junction bases left unmatched: 13. The CDR3 DNA reads TGTGCCAGTAGTAGAACACCGGGACAGTTAGGGGAGACCCAGTACTTC. Protein sequence: CASSRTPGQLGETQYF.

The chain employs TRBV10-2 and TRBJ1-1; a weak D match, TRBD1 (6 bases). The germline V gene has CDR1 WSHSY and CDR2 SAAADI. This CDR3 has 15 residues. The V gene lost 5 bases and the J gene lost 7 bases, with 20 bases spanning the gap. The CDR3 is CASSPQGISVGEAFF. CDR3 sequence (DNA): TGCGCCAGCAGTCCCCAGGGGATCTCCGTAGGTGAAGCTTTCTTT.

The chain employs TRBV5-8 and TRBJ2-4, with D perhaps TRBD1 (5 bases). The V gene lost 1 base and the J gene lost 1 base, with 9 bases spanning the gap. The CDR3 sequence is 15 residues long. Germline values: CDR1 SGHTS, CDR2 YDEGEE. The CDR3 nucleotides read TGTGCCAGCAGCTTGAAGGGGATCGCCAAAAACATTCAGTACTTC. It encodes CASSLKGIAKNIQYF.

This chain connects TRBV28 to TRBJ1-2; the match to TRBD1 covers 10 bases. The CDR3 runs 14 residues. The trim removed 3 bases at V and 8 bases at J, leaving 6 bases unmatched. Looked up from germline, CDR1 is MDHEN and CDR2 is SYDVKM. In DNA, the CDR3 is TGTGCCAGCAGTTTCTCCGGGACAGGGGACGGCTACACCTTC. This sequence encodes CASSFSGTGDGYTF.

The rearrangement links TRBV10-3 to TRBJ1-5, with 12 bases identical to TRBD1. In germline, CDR1 is ENHRY, CDR2 SYGVKD. With V trimmed by 6 bases and J by 4 bases, 4 bases remained unmatched. The CDR3 consists of 15 residues. DNA for the CDR3: TGTGCCATCAGCCCGGGACAGGGGGCAAATCAGCCCCAGCATTTT. It specifies CAISPGQGANQPQHF.

The CDR3 DNA follows: TGTGCCAGCCAGGGGAACACTGAAGCTTTCTTT. It encodes CASQGNTEAFF. This chain uses TRBV6-1 with TRBJ1-1; a possible D gene is TRBD1 (5 bases). The CDR3 is 11 residues long. From germline, CDR1 is MNHNS and CDR2 SASEGT. Trimming stripped 8 bases from V and 1 base from J, with 5 bases between.

The rearrangement uses TRBV7-8 and TRBJ2-5; 7 bases map to TRBD1. The CDR3 consists of 15 residues. Germline V gene data show CDR1 as SGHVS and CDR2 as FQNEAQ. With V trimmed by 5 bases and J by 4 bases, 10 bases remained unmatched. This CDR3 is CASSPGQLTGETQYF. Written as DNA, the CDR3 is TGTGCCAGCAGCCCGGGACAGCTTACTGGAGAGACCCAGTACTTC.

This clone was seen a handful of times. The chain links TRBV2 to TRBJ1-2; D is unresolved. The length of the CDR3 is 12 residues. Trimming shortened V by 4 bases and J by 6 bases, and 9 bases separated the two germline ends. The germline gives CDR1 SNHLY, CDR2 FYNNEI. CDR3 nucleotide sequence: TGTGCCAGCAGTGTCGGTCAAAATGGCTACACCTTC. It translates to CASSVGQNGYTF. Combining the CDR3 with reference TRBV2 and TRBJ1-2 gives the whole variable domain EPEVTQTPSHQVTQMGQEVILRCVPISNHLYFYWYRQILGQKVEFLVSFYNNEISEKSEIFDDQFSVERPDGSNFTLKIRSTKLEDSAMYFCASSVGQNGYTFGSGTRLTVV.

This CDR3 is CASSLTGGAYNEQFF. The DNA for the CDR3 is TGTGCCAGCAGTCTTACAGGTGGAGCCTACAATGAGCAGTTCTTC. The chain joins TRBV27 to TRBJ2-1, with D perhaps matching TRBD1 (5 bases). Between the trimmed V and J ends, which lost 5 bases and 2 bases, there was a span of 13 bases. From germline, CDR1 is MNHEY and CDR2 SMNVEV (reference sequence). The CDR3 length is 15 residues.

The V gene is TRBV5-1, the J gene TRBJ1-1; a possible D gene is TRBD1 (6 bases). This CDR3 contains 15 residues. Germline V CDR1 and CDR2: SGHRS, YFSETQ. Trimming stripped 4 bases from V and 4 bases from J, with 17 bases between. The CDR3 loop reads CASSGTGIGATEAFF. The CDR3 bases are TGCGCCAGCAGCGGTACAGGGATTGGGGCCACTGAAGCTTTCTTT.